The next 23 T cell receptor beta chains were all read from a single sample in a study of identical twins. Each CDR3 protein is one row after TCRdb ran MiXCR on the 5' RACE reads. The table shows fewer than 650,000 distinct CDR3 sequences, with 7.5% to 10% occurring only once. These data were likewise used in another study, on yellow fever vaccine responses in identical twins.

The material sequenced was PBMCs. These receptors were obtained from a woman younger than 30 in good health.

This clonotype was recorded a few times. The rearrangement uses TRBV29-1 and TRBJ2-1; the D is unclear. The CDR3 has 11 residues. Trimming pared 4 bases from V and 9 bases from J, leaving 10 bases between. Germline V CDR1 and CDR2: SQVTM, ANQGSEA. The CDR3 protein is CSVAQDGEQFF. The DNA of the CDR3 is TGCAGCGTTGCGCAGGACGGTGAGCAGTTCTTC.

V and J are TRBV28 and TRBJ2-7; 7 positions agree with TRBD1. Trimming removed 8 bases from V and 0 bases from J; junction bases left unmatched: 7. Per the germline V gene, CDR1 is MDHEN and CDR2 is SYDVKM. The CDR3 is made up of 14 amino acids. Written as DNA, the CDR3 is TGTGCCAGCCTGACAGGGAAGAGCTCCTACGAGCAGTACTTC. This gives the protein CASLTGKSSYEQYF.

There are many counts of this clonotype. The chain recombines TRBV7-8 with TRBJ1-5, with TRBD1 as a possible D gene (5 bases). Trimming took 6 bases from V and 7 from J, leaving 16 bases between them. The germline CDR1 and CDR2 sequences are SGHVS and FQNEAQ. This CDR3 spans 14 amino acids. CDR3 sequence (DNA): TGTGCCAGCAGGCCAACAGGATTCACCCAGCCCCAGCATTTT. Translated, it gives CASRPTGFTQPQHF.

The table lists this clonotype with a few counts. The V and J genes are TRBV6-2 or TRBV6-3 and TRBJ2-5; D call uncertain. CDR1 and CDR2 (germline): MNHEY, SVGEGT. The CDR3 has 12 residues. V lost 2 bases and J 5 bases, leaving 6 bases between the germline ends. The CDR3, as DNA: TGTGCCAGCAGTTACGGGATCGAGACCCAGTACTTC. It translates to CASSYGIETQYF.

The genes are TRBV4-1 and TRBJ2-7, with 12 positions matching TRBD2. The CDR3 sequence is 16 residues long. Unmatched junction bases numbered 3, after V lost 0 bases and J lost 3 bases. Germline CDR1 is MGHRA and CDR2 is YSYEKL. CDR3 DNA: TGCGCCAGCAGCCAAGATGGACTAGCGGGATACTACGAGCAGTACTTC. It encodes CASSQDGLAGYYEQYF.

The gene calls are TRBV12-3 or TRBV12-4 and TRBJ2-7; tentative D call: TRBD1 (6 bases). Trimming shortened V by 8 bases and J by 5 bases, and 13 bases separated the two germline ends. The CDR3 is made up of 12 amino acids. CDR3 DNA sequence: TGTGCCAGCTCTTGGACAGTCCACGAGCAGTACTTC. Protein: CASSWTVHEQYF.

CDR3 bases: TGTGCCAGCAGTTCTCGGACCGGGACTAGCGAGCAGTACTTC. This codes for CASSSRTGTSEQYF. The chain recombines TRBV6-5 with TRBJ2-7, with 8 bases fitting TRBD2. After removal of 4 bases from V and 6 bases from J, the junction contained 8 bases not matched to a gene. This CDR3 comprises 14 residues. Germline values: CDR1 MNHEY, CDR2 SVGAGI.

The gene calls are TRBV20-1 and TRBJ1-6, with D possibly TRBD1 on 6 matching bases. Per germline, CDR1 DFQATT and CDR2 SNEGSKA (reference sequence). The ends were cut back, 6 bases at V and 4 bases at J, with 16 bases in the middle. The CDR3 sequence is 15 residues long. The chain's CDR3 is CSADYGGQYNSPLHF. The CDR3 DNA follows: TGCAGTGCCGATTACGGGGGACAATATAATTCACCCCTCCACTTT.

The rearrangement links TRBV12-3 or TRBV12-4 to TRBJ2-7; TRBD2 agrees at 7 bases. The V segment lost 5 bases and the J segment 3 bases; nucleotides outside the gene matches: 10. The CDR3 has 15 amino acids. The CDR3, as DNA: TGTGCCAGCAGTGACCGGGGAGGGATTGACTACGAGCAGTACTTC. Its protein product is CASSDRGGIDYEQYF.

This clonotype was seen more than once but under ten times. The chain combines TRBV19 with TRBJ2-7; no firm D call. With 7 bases removed from V and 3 bases from J, the gap between germline ends came to 10 bases. Germline V gives CDR1 LNHDA, CDR2 SQIVND (reference sequence). This CDR3 has 12 amino acids. CDR3 amino acids: CASKSPNYEQYF. The CDR3 coding sequence is TGTGCCAGTAAGTCTCCTAACTACGAGCAGTACTTC. Supplemented by reference TRBV19 and TRBJ2-7, the full variable domain reads DGGITQSPKYLFRKEGQNVTLSCEQNLNHDAMYWYRQDPGQGLRLIYYSQIVNDFQKGDIAEGYSVSREKKESFPLTVTSAQKNPTAFYLCASKSPNYEQYFGPGTRLTVT.

This clonotype was observed many times. This chain joins TRBV20-1 and TRBJ2-3, with D possibly matching TRBD2 (5 bases). Germline V gene lookup returns CDR1 DFQATT and CDR2 SNEGSKA (reference sequence). Trimming took off 0 bases at V and 4 bases at J, with 17 bases between the two ends. The CDR3 has 16 amino acids. The CDR3 protein is CSARDQETGFADTQYF. The CDR3 nucleotides are TGCAGTGCTAGAGATCAAGAGACGGGATTCGCAGATACGCAGTATTTT.

This rearrangement joins TRBV28 to TRBJ2-2; D not certain. Looked up from germline, CDR1 is MDHEN and CDR2 is SYDVKM. With 11 bases removed from V and 8 bases from J, the gap between germline ends came to 12 bases. CDR3 length equals 11 residues. This chain's CDR3 is CAGEVRGELFF. The CDR3 DNA follows: TGTGCCGGCGAGGTTAGGGGGGAGCTGTTTTTT.

This clonotype was recorded a few times. The rearrangement links TRBV5-1 to TRBJ2-5, with D possibly TRBD2 on 7 matching bases. Trimming cost V 4 bases and J 2 bases, with 15 bases left between them. The CDR3 covers 15 residues. Per germline, CDR1 SGHRS and CDR2 YFSETQ. CDR3 region: CASSLGAGEQETQYF. The CDR3, as DNA: TGCGCCAGCAGCCTGGGGGCGGGGGAACAAGAGACCCAGTACTTC. The full variable domain, in which reference TRBV5-1 and TRBJ2-5 provide the parts outside the CDR3, is KAGVTQTPRYLIKTRGQQVTLSCSPISGHRSVSWYQQTPGQGLQFLFEYFSETQRNKGNFPGRFSGRQFSNSRSEMNVSTLELGDSALYLCASSLGAGEQETQYFGPGTRLLVL.

This clonotype occurred many times. CDR3 coding DNA: TGTGCCAGCAGTCAATACAGGGGGGGGACTGAAGCTTTCTTT. Amino acid sequence: CASSQYRGGTEAFF. This chain uses TRBV12-3 or TRBV12-4 with TRBJ1-1, with 8 bases aligning to TRBD1. The V and J ends lost 5 bases and 5 bases, in that order; junction bases with no gene match: 7. This CDR3 is 14 amino acids long.

This chain joins TRBV7-8 and TRBJ2-5, with a tentative D call TRBD2 (7 bases). Deletions cut 3 bases from V and 4 bases from J, with 15 bases between. The CDR3 contains 15 residues. From germline, CDR1 is SGHVS and CDR2 FQNEAQ. CDR3 in amino acids: CASSLSGAGVETQYF. CDR3 DNA sequence: TGTGCCAGCAGCTTGTCGGGGGCGGGGGTAGAGACCCAGTACTTC.

V usage is TRBV30 and J usage is TRBJ2-7, with D unclear. Trimming pared 6 bases from V and 2 bases from J, leaving 14 bases between. Germline V gives CDR1 GTSNPN, CDR2 SVGIG (reference sequence). This CDR3 is built from 13 residues. In DNA, the CDR3 is TGTGCCTGCAAGAAAAGGCTAACCTACGAGCAGTACTTC. It is translated as CACKKRLTYEQYF.

The gene calls are TRBV2 and TRBJ2-1; tentatively, D is TRBD1 or TRBD2 (5 bases each). V was pared by 5 bases and J by 5 bases, with 16 bases between. This CDR3 has 15 amino acids. In germline, CDR1 is SNHLY, CDR2 FYNNEI. The CDR3 region has the DNA TGTGCCAGCAGTACCCCAAGGGGACCAGACAATGAGCAGTTCTTC. Its protein is CASSTPRGPDNEQFF.

Of note for this clonotype: Just one base apart from a much larger clone, this may be a read error. V usage is TRBV20-1 and J usage is TRBJ2-7, with D perhaps TRBD2 (6 bases). Trimming shortened V by 2 bases and J by 3 bases, and 14 bases separated the two germline ends. CDR1 is DFQATT, CDR2 SNEGSKA, per germline (reference sequence). The CDR3 sequence is 14 residues long. The CDR3 loop reads CSARRDSRGYEQYF. The CDR3 bases are TGCAGTGCTAGACGGGACTCTAGGGGCTACGAGCAGTACTTC.

This clonotype was seen more than once but under ten times. The rearrangement joins TRBV11-2 to TRBJ2-3; 14 positions match TRBD2. CDR3 length: 18 residues. Germline V gene sequence: CDR1 SGHAT, CDR2 FQNNGV. The J segment lost 3 bases and the V segment lost 6 bases, leaving 11 bases of the junction unmatched. DNA for the CDR3: TGTGCCAGCAGTCAAAGGGCAAGACTAGCGGGGGGGACAGATACGCAGTATTTT. Its translation: CASSQRARLAGGTDTQYF.

This chain connects TRBV5-6 to TRBJ2-1, with D possibly being TRBD1 (5 bases). The CDR3 runs to 14 residues. From germline, CDR1 is SGHDT and CDR2 YYEEEE. Trimming pared 3 bases from V and 4 bases from J, leaving 11 bases between. In DNA form, the CDR3 reads TGTGCCAGCAGCTCGTTCAGACAGTACAATGAGCAGTTCTTC. It is translated as CASSSFRQYNEQFF.

The sample holds a few counts of this clonotype. The J gene is TRBJ2-3, the V gene TRBV7-9; 10 bases fit TRBD1. The germline gives CDR1 SEHNR, CDR2 FQNEAQ (reference sequence). V shed 1 base and J 3 bases; nucleotides not matched to a gene: 4. The CDR3 spans 16 residues. The CDR3 loop is CASSLEGTGETDTQYF. Written as DNA, the CDR3 is TGTGCCAGCAGCTTAGAAGGGACAGGGGAGACAGATACGCAGTATTTT.

This clonotype was picked up a small number of times. The V gene is TRBV18, the J gene TRBJ2-3; D may be TRBD1 or TRBD2 (5 bases each). V lost 0 bases to trimming and J lost 4 bases, with 26 bases between them. Germline V CDR1 and CDR2: KGHSH, LQKENI. This CDR3 has 20 amino acids. The chain's CDR3 is CASSPPFGTINEGRADTQYF. DNA for the CDR3: TGTGCCAGCTCACCACCGTTTGGGACGATAAACGAGGGCAGGGCAGATACGCAGTATTTT.

As regards this clonotype: The CDR3 carries no conserved terminal phenylalanine or tryptophan, so it likely arises from a read error. It is unclear where the CDR3 begins or ends on the DNA, so no DNA is shown, and the CDR3 is as TCRdb lists it. The rearrangement uses TRBV6-2 or TRBV6-3 and TRBJ2-3; the table gives TRBD2 as D, unverified against the DNA. The CDR3 totals 12 residues, both ends included. The germline gives CDR1 MNHEY, CDR2 SVGEGT. The CDR3 is CASSRTSGPQAL.